This entry is about one T cell receptor (beta chain). What antigen it recognizes has not been identified. The record has no base qualities; no much larger clone is one base away. Donors were a few dozen systemically healthy Caucasian individuals from Russia aged 6 to 90 years. Each donor gave roughly 9.5 milliliters of peripheral blood, collected into EDTA-treated Vacutainer tubes. Ficoll-Paque density-gradient centrifugation was used to isolate PBMCs, with at least 6.5 million obtained per sample. Trizol reagent was used to extract total RNA from PBMCs, with at least 6 micrograms per sample. For every donor, an aliquot of PBMCs went through flow cytometry to measure the percentages of naive CD45RAhigh/CD27high T cells. These data belong to a study of blood T cells in healthy people across ages (dated by TCRdb to between 2015 and 2016). A note on the overall study: Template switching captured roughly one uniquely barcoded TCR beta cDNA molecule per two T cells in model experiments. To track age-related changes in TCR beta repertoire diversity, the study relied on deep sequencing normalized with unique cDNA molecular identifiers. The donors were divided into four age groups: young (average approximately 15 years), middle-aged (around 37), aged (about 62) and long-lived (around 80). To avoid experimental bias, donors of different ages were randomly spread across the sequencing lanes. The study analyzed two additional independent replicas of 1 million unique cDNA reads from the same blood draw for two donors, one aged 18 to 30 and one aged 80 or older. Here is what the overall study found, with its caveats: The CMV infection status of donors was not known, potentially confounding age-related changes in expanded clonotypes. As age increased, observed TCR beta diversity per million T cells dropped in a roughly linear way, and a significant reduction was already evident by age about 36. Total diversity estimates from one million sequenced T cells were considered lower bounds and underestimates. Compared with the aged group, more naive CD4+ T cells, fewer expanded clones and increased TCR diversity were shown by the long-lived group, suggesting age selection. There was a strong correlation between observed TCR beta diversity and the percentage of naive T cells measured by flow cytometry. Bulk unsorted PBMC profiling prevented conclusive comparison of naive and antigen-experienced compartments.

The germline ends are 14 bases apart after V is trimmed by 5 bases and J by 4 bases. The CDR3 goes from the cysteine to the phenylalanine over 14 residues. Solely the CDR3 DNA is kept, with 42 bases framed from the first base. CDR1 and CDR2 are drawn from the germline V gene: SGHTA, FQGNSA. Library preparation was by 5' RACE. Instrument used: Illumina HiSeq 2500. The second PCR ran for roughly 7 to 11 cycles and used a J-beta primer mix along with a sample-barcoded 5' primer. A template-switch 5' adaptor carrying 12 random nucleotides introduced a unique molecular identifier onto each TCR beta cDNA molecule. Each sample yielded at least 3 million CDR3-containing paired-end reads. All of the RNA was converted into first-strand cDNA using the Mint cDNA synthesis kit, with a TRBC-specific oligonucleotide serving as the primer. All cDNA was treated with uracil-DNA glycosylase and then went through a first 18-cycle PCR with the universal primers M1SS and BC2_uni_R. For the original study's pipeline: Each sample was normalized by randomly selecting 1 million high-quality reads, each carrying a distinct molecular identifier. Instead of being binned into consensus sequences, reads that shared molecular identifiers were thrown out. CDR3 identification, clonotype clustering and error correction used MiTCR with a Q25 quality threshold and the strictest error-elimination algorithm. Lower-bound total TCR beta diversity was estimated with a nonparametric unseen species model using Euler transformation. The raw public data were reprocessed by TCRdb itself: fastp quality trimming at Q25, MiXCR clonotype calling, in-frame beta chains only. Every CDR3 protein is listed once, alongside the most common genes and DNA of its rows. These V and J calls are TCRdb output, not the study's own analysis. This sample has 580,000 or so distinct CDR3 sequences in its table, and around half of those were observed once. The ten largest clones take up about 22% of the sample.

The TCR originated in a man at least 80 years old in good health. The chain uses TRBV7-2 and TRBJ1-2, with the D gene uncertain. Input material: blood. The CDR3 protein is CASSPPAGSYGYTF. The DNA is TGTGCCAGCAGCCCCCCGGCGGGCTCCTATGGCTACACCTTC.